One sample yielded the 14 T cell receptor beta chains listed below, sequenced in a study of blood T cell repertoires in COVID-19 (dated by TCRdb to between 2020 and 2021). Library prep was done by the immunoSEQ multiplex PCR assay. The table was pulled from immuneACCESS by TCRdb, which kept in-frame rearrangements only. Such tables lose some clones; where checked, under half of the loss comes from unresolved V genes, and the rest has no known cause. In this sample the table shows some 190,000 clones, less than 90% of which occur a single time. In total, the top ten clones hold less than 1.5% of the sample. Sequencing was performed on peripheral blood. These receptors all come from a man aged 25-45 years with acute or convalescent COVID-19.

The sample holds one count of this clone. The chain couples TRBV5-6 to TRBJ1-6; D gene ambiguous. V lost 7 bases, J lost 7 bases, and 18 bases lay in between. The length of the CDR3 is 15 residues. The germline V gene encodes CDR1 SGHDT and CDR2 YYEEEE. CDR3 coding DNA: TGTGCCAGCTTGCTACTTGCGGGCAGCAATTCACCCCTCCACTTT. It yields the protein CASLLLAGSNSPLHF.

The chain is built from TRBV9 and TRBJ1-3; D is uncertain. The ends were cut back, 5 bases at V and 0 bases at J, with 12 bases in the middle. Germline CDR1 and CDR2: SGDLS and YYNGEE. The CDR3 is 15 residues long. The CDR3 nucleotides read TGTGCCAGCAGTACTAAACCGGGCTCTGGAAACACCATATATTTT. Protein sequence: CASSTKPGSGNTIYF.

The DNA for the CDR3 is TGTGCCAGCAGCCTGATTGGACCGGGACTAGCGAAGCAGTTCTTC. Protein: CASSLIGPGLAKQFF. This chain uses TRBV5-8 with TRBJ2-1; 10 nucleotides align to TRBD2. This CDR3 is 15 amino acids long. CDR1 SGHTS and CDR2 YDEGEE come from the germline V gene. Trimming at V came to 4 bases and at J to 11 bases, leaving 12 bases not matched to a gene.

CDR3: CASSYLGTGNAYEQYF. The CDR3 DNA is TGTGCCAGCAGCTACTTGGGGACAGGAAACGCCTACGAGCAGTACTTC. The chain recombines TRBV13 with TRBJ2-7, with 8 positions matching TRBD1. V dropped 4 bases and J dropped 2; count of bases not matched to a gene: 10. Germline V gene data show CDR1 as PRHDT and CDR2 as FYEKMQ (reference sequence). This CDR3 comprises 16 residues.

This rearrangement joins TRBV7-9 to TRBJ1-3; D possibly corresponds to TRBD1 (6 bases). This CDR3 spans 17 amino acids. Germline values: CDR1 SEHNR, CDR2 FQNEAQ (reference sequence). With 1 base removed from V and 0 bases from J, the gap between germline ends came to 13 bases. The CDR3 protein is CASSLGPRGGSGNTIYF. The CDR3 DNA is TGTGCCAGCAGCTTAGGCCCCCGAGGGGGCTCTGGAAACACCATATATTTT.

This rearrangement joins TRBV5-1 to TRBJ1-2, with TRBD1 matching 10 bases. The CDR3 has 19 amino acids. The V and J ends lost 4 bases and 7 bases, in that order; junction bases with no gene match: 22. Germline CDR1 SGHRS, CDR2 YFSETQ. The CDR3 DNA reads TGCGCCAGCAGCCAAAATCTAGTCCCGGGACAGGGGTCGGGGTCTGGCTACACCTTC. Amino acids: CASSQNLVPGQGSGSGYTF.

This sequence joins TRBV29-1 and TRBJ2-1, with 9 bases aligning to TRBD1. V gave up 3 bases and J gave up 7 bases; unmatched junction bases: 4. This CDR3 has 13 residues. The V gene's germline CDR1 is SQVTM and CDR2 ANQGSEA. The CDR3 coding sequence is TGCAGCGTTGATTGGGACAGGGTTAATGAGCAGTTCTTC. Amino acids: CSVDWDRVNEQFF.

In its sample, this clone was seen once. The chain employs TRBV28 and TRBJ2-1; 8 nucleotides match TRBD2. CDR1 MDHEN and CDR2 SYDVKM come from the germline V gene. This CDR3 has 16 residues. J lost 9 bases, V lost 7 bases, and 17 bases had no gene match. The DNA of the CDR3 is TGTGCCAGCACTCCTCCCCCGGGACTAGTAAAACGTGAGCAGTTCTTC. As protein: CASTPPPGLVKREQFF.

The chain uses TRBV7-9 and TRBJ1-1, with 7 bases identical to TRBD1. The CDR3 covers 14 residues. Germline V gene sequence: CDR1 SEHNR, CDR2 FQNEAQ (reference sequence). V was clipped by 5 bases and J by 4 bases; unmatched bases: 7. DNA for the CDR3: TGTGCCAGCAGCAAAGAACAGGGGTCCACTGAAGCTTTCTTT. Its translation: CASSKEQGSTEAFF. Full variable domain (missing parts from reference TRBV7-9 and TRBJ1-1): DTGVSQNPRHKITKRGQNVTFRCDPISEHNRLYWYRQTLGQGPEFLTYFQNEAQLEKSRLLSDRFSAERPKGSFSTLEIQRTEQGDSAMYLCASSKEQGSTEAFFGQGTRLTVV.

The chain combines TRBV7-2 with TRBJ2-1; D remains ambiguous. Germline CDR1 reads SGHTA; CDR2 reads FQGNSA. The V and J ends lost 1 base and 0 bases respectively, with 16 bases between them. CDR3 length equals 18 residues. CDR3: CASSLGPGPVSSYNEQFF. CDR3 sequence (DNA): TGTGCCAGCAGCTTAGGGCCTGGGCCCGTTAGCTCCTACAATGAGCAGTTCTTC.

V usage is TRBV19 and J usage is TRBJ2-3; 9 bases fit TRBD2. The V gene's germline CDR1 is LNHDA and CDR2 SQIVND (reference sequence). The CDR3 is made up of 14 amino acids. The trim removed 8 bases at V and 4 bases at J, leaving 7 bases unmatched. CDR3 loop: CASSRSGSPDTQYF. The CDR3 region has the DNA TGTGCCAGTTCCCGTAGCGGGAGTCCAGATACGCAGTATTTT.

The CDR3 nucleotides read TGTGCCAGAAGCTGGACAGGCCGCTCCTACAATGAGCAGTTCTTC. Translation gives CARSWTGRSYNEQFF. The rearrangement joins TRBV5-3 to TRBJ2-1, with 7 bases matching TRBD1. TRBV5-3 carries the ORF label, with uncertain function. V shed 3 bases, J shed 0 bases, and the junction held 3 bases outside the gene matches. The CDR3 covers 15 residues.

The chain has TRBV12-3 or TRBV12-4 and TRBJ2-1; D gene uncertain. The V end was cut by 2 bases, the J end by 13 bases, with 9 bases between. This CDR3 has 11 residues. The CDR3 nucleotides are TGTGCCAGCAGTTTACTAGTTATTCAGTTCTTC. Translation gives CASSLLVIQFF.

This clone was seen a handful of times. V gene TRBV12-3 or TRBV12-4 combines with J gene TRBJ2-1; D unclear. Trimming pared 4 bases from V and 5 bases from J, leaving 6 bases between. This CDR3 has 12 residues. As DNA, the CDR3 is TGTGCCAGCAGTTCCGAGAACAATGAGCAGTTCTTC. This encodes CASSSENNEQFF.